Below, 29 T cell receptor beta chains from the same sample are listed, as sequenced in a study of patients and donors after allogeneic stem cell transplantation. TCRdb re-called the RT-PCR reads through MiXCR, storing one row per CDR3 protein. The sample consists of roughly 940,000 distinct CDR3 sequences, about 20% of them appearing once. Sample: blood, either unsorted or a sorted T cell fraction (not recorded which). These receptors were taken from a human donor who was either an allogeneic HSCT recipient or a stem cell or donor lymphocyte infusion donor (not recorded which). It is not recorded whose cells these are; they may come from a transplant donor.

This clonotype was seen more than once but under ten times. This chain's CDR3 is CATSREISGLHAFF. CDR3 in DNA: TGTGCCACCAGCAGAGAAATTTCGGGGCTCCACGCTTTCTTT. The chain combines TRBV15 with TRBJ1-1; possibly TRBD1 for D (5 bases). Germline V lookup: CDR1 LNHNV, CDR2 YYDKDF (reference sequence). V was cut by 0 bases and J by 11 bases, with 16 bases left in between. The CDR3 spans 14 residues.

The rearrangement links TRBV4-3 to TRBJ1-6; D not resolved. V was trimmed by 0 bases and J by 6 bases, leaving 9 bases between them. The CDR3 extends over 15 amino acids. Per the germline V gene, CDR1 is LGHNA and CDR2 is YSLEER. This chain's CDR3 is CASSQDSEVNSPLHF. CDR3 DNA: TGCGCCAGCAGCCAAGATTCTGAAGTTAATTCACCCCTCCACTTT.

CDR3 nucleotide sequence: TGTGCCAGCAGCTTAGAATGGGACAGTCAGAACACCATATATTTT. This gives the protein CASSLEWDSQNTIYF. The chain links TRBV11-2 to TRBJ1-3; TRBD1 agrees at 7 bases. Losses at the gene ends were 0 bases for V and 7 bases for J; bases not matched to a gene: 6. Per the germline V gene, CDR1 is SGHAT and CDR2 is FQNNGV. The CDR3 has 15 amino acids.

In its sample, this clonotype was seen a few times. The DNA for the CDR3 is TGTGCCAGCAGACCGGACAGCCTTTTAGGCTACACCTTC. This codes for CASRPDSLLGYTF. The genes are TRBV12-3 or TRBV12-4 and TRBJ1-2; D might be TRBD1 (6 bases). Between the trimmed V and J ends, which lost 6 bases and 8 bases, there was a span of 16 bases. This CDR3 comprises 13 residues.

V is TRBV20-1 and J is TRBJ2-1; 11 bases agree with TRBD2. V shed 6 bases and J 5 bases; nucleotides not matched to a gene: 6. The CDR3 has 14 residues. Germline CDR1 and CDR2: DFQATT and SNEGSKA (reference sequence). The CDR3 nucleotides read TGCAGTGCCACTAGCGGGAGTAAAAACAATGAGCAGTTCTTC. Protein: CSATSGSKNNEQFF.

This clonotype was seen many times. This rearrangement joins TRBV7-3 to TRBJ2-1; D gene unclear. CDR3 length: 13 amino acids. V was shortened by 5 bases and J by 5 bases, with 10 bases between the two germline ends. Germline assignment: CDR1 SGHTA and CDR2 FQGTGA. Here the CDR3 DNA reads TGTGCCAGCAGCAAGGGCAGCAACAATGAGCAGTTCTTC. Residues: CASSKGSNNEQFF.

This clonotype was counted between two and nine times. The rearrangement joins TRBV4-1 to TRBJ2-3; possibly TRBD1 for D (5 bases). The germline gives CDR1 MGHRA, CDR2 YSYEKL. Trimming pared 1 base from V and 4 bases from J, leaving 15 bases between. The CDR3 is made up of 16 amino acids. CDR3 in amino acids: CASSQAPMGQPDTQYF. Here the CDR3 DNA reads TGCGCCAGCAGCCAAGCCCCCATGGGGCAACCAGATACGCAGTATTTT.

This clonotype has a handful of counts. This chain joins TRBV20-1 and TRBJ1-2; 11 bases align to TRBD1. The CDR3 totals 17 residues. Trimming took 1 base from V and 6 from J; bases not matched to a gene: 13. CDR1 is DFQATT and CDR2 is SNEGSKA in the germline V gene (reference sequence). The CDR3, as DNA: TGCAGTGCTAGAGGGACAGGGGGCGCAAGGTCAAAAAATGGCTACACCTTC. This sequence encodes CSARGTGGARSKNGYTF.

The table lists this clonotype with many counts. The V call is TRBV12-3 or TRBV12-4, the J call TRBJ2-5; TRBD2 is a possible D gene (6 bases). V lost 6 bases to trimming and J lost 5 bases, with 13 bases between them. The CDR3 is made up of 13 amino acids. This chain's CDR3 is CASSLPGVETQYF. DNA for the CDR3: TGTGCCAGCAGCCTCCCGGGGGTGGAGACCCAGTACTTC.

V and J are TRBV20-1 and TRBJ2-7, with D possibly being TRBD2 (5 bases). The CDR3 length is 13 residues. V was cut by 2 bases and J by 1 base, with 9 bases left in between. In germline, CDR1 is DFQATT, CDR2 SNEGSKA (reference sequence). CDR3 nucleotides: TGCAGTGCTAGAACAGAGGGTTCCTACGAGCAGTACTTC. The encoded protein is CSARTEGSYEQYF.

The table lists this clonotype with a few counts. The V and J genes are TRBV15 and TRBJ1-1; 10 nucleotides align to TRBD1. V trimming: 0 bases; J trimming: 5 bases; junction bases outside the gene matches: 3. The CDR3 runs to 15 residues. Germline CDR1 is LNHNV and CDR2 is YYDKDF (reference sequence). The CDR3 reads CATSREDRGGTEAFF. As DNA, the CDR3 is TGTGCCACCAGCAGAGAGGACAGGGGGGGGACTGAAGCTTTCTTT.

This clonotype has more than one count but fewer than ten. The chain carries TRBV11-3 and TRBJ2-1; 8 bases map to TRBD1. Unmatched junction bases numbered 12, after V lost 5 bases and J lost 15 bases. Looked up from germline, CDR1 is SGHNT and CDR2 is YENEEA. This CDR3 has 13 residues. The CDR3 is CASSPLTGDGPFF. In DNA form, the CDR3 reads TGTGCCAGCAGCCCCCTGACAGGGGACGGTCCGTTCTTC.

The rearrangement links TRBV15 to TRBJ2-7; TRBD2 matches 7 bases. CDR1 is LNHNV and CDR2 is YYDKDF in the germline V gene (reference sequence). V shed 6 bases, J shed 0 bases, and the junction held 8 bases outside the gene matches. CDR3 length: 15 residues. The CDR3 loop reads CATRRTSILSYEQYF. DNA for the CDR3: TGTGCCACCAGGCGGACTAGTATTCTCTCCTACGAGCAGTACTTC.

The CDR3 loop reads CASSAEGGTDTQYF. The CDR3 bases are TGTGCCAGCAGTGCAGAGGGGGGCACAGATACGCAGTATTTT. The gene calls are TRBV5-7 and TRBJ2-3, with D tentatively TRBD1 (6 bases). TRBV5-7 is reported as an ORF; its role is uncertain. This CDR3 comprises 14 residues. Trimming shortened V by 5 bases and J by 1 base, and 11 bases separated the two germline ends.

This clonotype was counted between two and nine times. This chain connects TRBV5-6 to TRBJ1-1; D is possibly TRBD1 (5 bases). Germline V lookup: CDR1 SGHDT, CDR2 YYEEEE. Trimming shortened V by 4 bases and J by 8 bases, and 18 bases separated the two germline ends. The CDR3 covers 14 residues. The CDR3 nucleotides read TGTGCCAGCAGCCACGAAGGGGCCCTCAGGGAAGCTTTCTTT. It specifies CASSHEGALREAFF.

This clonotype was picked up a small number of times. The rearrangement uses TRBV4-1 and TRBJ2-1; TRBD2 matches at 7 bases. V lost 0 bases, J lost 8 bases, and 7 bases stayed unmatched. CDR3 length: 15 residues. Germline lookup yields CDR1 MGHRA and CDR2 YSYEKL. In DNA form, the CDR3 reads TGCGCCAGCAGCCAAGAAATGACTAGCTTGGATGAGCAGTTCTTC. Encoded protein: CASSQEMTSLDEQFF.

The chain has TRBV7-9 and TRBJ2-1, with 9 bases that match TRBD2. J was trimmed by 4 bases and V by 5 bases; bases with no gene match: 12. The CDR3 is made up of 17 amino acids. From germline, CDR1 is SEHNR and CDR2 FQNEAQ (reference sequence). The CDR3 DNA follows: TGTGCCAGCAGCCCCGGAAGCGGGGGGAGTAGATACAATGAGCAGTTCTTC. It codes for CASSPGSGGSRYNEQFF.

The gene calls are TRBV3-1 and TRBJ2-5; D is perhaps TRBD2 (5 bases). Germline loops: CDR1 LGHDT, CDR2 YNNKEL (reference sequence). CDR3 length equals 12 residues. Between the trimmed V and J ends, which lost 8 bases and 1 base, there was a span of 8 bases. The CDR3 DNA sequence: TGTGCCAGCTCTGAGGGCCAAGAGACCCAGTACTTC. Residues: CASSEGQETQYF.

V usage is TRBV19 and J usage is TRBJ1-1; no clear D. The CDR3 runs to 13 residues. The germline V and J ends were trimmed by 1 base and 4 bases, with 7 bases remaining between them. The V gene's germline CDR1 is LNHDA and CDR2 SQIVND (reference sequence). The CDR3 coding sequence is TGTGCCAGTAGTATAGCGGAGGGCACTGAAGCTTTCTTT. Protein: CASSIAEGTEAFF.

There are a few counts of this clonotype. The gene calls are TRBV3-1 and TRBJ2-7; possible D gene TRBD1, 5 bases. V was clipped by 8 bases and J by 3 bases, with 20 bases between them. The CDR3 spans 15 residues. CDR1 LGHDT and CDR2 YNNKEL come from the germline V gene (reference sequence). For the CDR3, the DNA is TGTGCCAGCTCGCCGGTGGCAGGGATGAACTACGAGCAGTACTTC. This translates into CASSPVAGMNYEQYF.

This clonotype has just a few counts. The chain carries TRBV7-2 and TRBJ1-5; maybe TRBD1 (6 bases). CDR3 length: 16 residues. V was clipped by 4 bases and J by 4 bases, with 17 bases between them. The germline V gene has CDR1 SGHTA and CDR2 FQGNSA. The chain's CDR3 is CASSSPRTVGNQPQHF. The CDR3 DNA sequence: TGTGCCAGCAGCTCCCCCCGGACAGTCGGGAATCAGCCCCAGCATTTT.

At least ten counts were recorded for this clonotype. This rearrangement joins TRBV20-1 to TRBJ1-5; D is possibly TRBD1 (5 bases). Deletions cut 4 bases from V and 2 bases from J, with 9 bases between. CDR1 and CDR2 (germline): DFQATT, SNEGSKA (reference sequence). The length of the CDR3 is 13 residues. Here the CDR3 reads CSAIGGGNQPQHF. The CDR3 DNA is TGCAGTGCTATTGGAGGGGGCAATCAGCCCCAGCATTTT.

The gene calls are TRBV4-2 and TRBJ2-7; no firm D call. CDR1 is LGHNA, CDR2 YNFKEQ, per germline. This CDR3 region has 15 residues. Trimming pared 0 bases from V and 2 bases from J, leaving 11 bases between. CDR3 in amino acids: CASSQETVSPYEQYF. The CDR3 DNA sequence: TGTGCCAGCAGCCAAGAGACGGTCTCTCCCTACGAGCAGTACTTC.

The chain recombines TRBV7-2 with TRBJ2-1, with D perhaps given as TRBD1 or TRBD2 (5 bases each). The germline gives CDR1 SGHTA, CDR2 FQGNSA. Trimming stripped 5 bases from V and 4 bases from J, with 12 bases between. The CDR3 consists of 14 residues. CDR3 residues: CASSLNRRYNEQFF. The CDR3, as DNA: TGTGCCAGCAGCCTTAACAGGAGGTACAATGAGCAGTTCTTC. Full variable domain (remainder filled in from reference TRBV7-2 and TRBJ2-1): GAGVSQSPSNKVTEKGKDVELRCDPISGHTALYWYRQSLGQGLEFLIYFQGNSAPDKSGLPSDRFSAERTGGSVSTLTIQRTQQEDSAVYLCASSLNRRYNEQFFGPGTRLTVL.

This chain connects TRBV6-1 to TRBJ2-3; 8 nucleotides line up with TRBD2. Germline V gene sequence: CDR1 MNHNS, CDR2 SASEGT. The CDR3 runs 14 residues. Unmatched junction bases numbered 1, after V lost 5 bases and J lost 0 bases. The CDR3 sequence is CASSQRGSTDTQYF. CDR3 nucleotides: TGTGCCAGCAGTCAGCGGGGGAGCACAGATACGCAGTATTTT.

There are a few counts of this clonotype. In nucleotides, the CDR3 is TGTGCCACCGGACCTACAGAGAACTATGGCTACACCTTC. This sequence encodes CATGPTENYGYTF. The chain couples TRBV24-1 to TRBJ1-2, with D unresolved. Trimming stripped 9 bases from V and 2 bases from J, with 12 bases between. The CDR3 spans 13 residues. CDR1 and CDR2 from the germline V gene are KGHDR and SFDVKD.

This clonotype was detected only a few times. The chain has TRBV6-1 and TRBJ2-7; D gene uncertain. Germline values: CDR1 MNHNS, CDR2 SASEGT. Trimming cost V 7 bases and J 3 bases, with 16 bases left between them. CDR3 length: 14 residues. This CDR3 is CASTDDRAVYEQYF. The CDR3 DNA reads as TGTGCCAGCACGGACGACCGGGCCGTCTACGAGCAGTACTTC.

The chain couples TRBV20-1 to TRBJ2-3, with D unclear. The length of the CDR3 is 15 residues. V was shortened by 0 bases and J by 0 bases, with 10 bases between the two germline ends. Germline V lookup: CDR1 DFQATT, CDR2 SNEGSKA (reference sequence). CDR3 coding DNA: TGCAGTGCTAGAGATCCCAAAACTAGCACAGATACGCAGTATTTT. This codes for CSARDPKTSTDTQYF.

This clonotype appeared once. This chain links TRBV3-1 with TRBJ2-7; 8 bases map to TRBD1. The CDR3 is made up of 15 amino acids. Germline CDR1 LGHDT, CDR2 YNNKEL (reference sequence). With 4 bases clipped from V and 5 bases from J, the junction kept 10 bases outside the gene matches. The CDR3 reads CASSLQGQGADEQYF. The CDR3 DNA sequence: TGTGCCAGCAGCCTCCAGGGGCAGGGGGCAGACGAGCAGTACTTC.